Given below is one T cell receptor (beta chain) in context. Its antigen is as yet unknown. This sample stems from a study of vaccination and CD4 T cells after COVID-19. From the PCR reads, TCRdb called clonotypes with MiXCR, one entry per CDR3 protein. Here the sample spans 15,000 to 25,000 distinct CDR3 sequences, approximately 60% being singletons. Findings of the study overall: Median SARS-CoV-2-reactive clonotype numbers went up from around 21 to 38, but not significantly.

V was trimmed by 4 bases and J by 2 bases, leaving 9 bases between them. The length of the CDR3 is 14 residues. Germline V gives CDR1 SNHLY, CDR2 FYNNEI. The sample here was CD4+ T cells from blood, taken after SARS-CoV-2 vaccination. This TCR came from a human donor who had recovered from COVID-19. The chain carries TRBV2 and TRBJ1-5; D unresolved. CDR3 loop: CASSGGNRNQPQHF. CDR3 coding DNA: TGTGCCAGCAGTGGCGGGAACCGCAATCAGCCCCAGCATTTT.